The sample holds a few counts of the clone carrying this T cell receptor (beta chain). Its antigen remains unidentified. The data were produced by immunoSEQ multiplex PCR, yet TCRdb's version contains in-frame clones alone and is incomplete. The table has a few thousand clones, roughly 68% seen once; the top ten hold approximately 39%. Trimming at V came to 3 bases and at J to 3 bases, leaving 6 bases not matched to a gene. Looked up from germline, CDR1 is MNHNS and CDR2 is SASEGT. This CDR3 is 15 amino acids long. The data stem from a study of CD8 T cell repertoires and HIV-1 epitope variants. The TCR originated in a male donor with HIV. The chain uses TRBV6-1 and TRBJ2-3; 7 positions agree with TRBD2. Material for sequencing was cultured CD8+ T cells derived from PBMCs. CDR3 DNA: TGTGCCAGCAGTGATAGGTGGGAGGGAACAGATACGCAGTATTTT. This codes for CASSDRWEGTDTQYF.